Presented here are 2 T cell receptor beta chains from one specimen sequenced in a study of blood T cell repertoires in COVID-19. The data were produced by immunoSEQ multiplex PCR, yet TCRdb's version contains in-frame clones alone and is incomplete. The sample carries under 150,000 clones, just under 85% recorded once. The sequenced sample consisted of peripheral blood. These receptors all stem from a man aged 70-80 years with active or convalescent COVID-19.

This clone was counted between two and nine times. The CDR3 spells CASTLTGIATEAFF. CDR3 nucleotide sequence: TGTGCCAGCACTTTGACAGGTATAGCCACTGAAGCTTTCTTT. The chain couples TRBV6-7 to TRBJ1-1; D possibly corresponds to TRBD1 (6 bases). TRBV6-7 qualifies as an ORF whose function is uncertain. The V end lost 7 bases, the J end lost 4 bases, and 16 bases lay between the germline ends. This CDR3 has 14 amino acids.

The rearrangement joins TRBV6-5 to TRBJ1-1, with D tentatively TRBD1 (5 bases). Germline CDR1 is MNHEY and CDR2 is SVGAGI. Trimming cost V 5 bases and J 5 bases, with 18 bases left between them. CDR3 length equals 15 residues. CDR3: CASSLSHGRGTEAFF. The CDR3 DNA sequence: TGTGCCAGCAGTCTTTCACATGGGAGGGGAACTGAAGCTTTCTTT.